This TCR beta chain came from a study of blood T cells in healthy people across ages (dated by TCRdb to 2014 to 2015). Study-wide context: Template switching captured roughly one uniquely barcoded TCR beta cDNA molecule per two T cells in model experiments. Age-related changes in TCR beta repertoire diversity were measured in the study by deep sequencing normalized with unique cDNA molecular identifiers. The donors were divided into four age groups: young (average roughly 17 years), middle-aged (about 40), aged (around 67) and long-lived (approximately 74). Donors of different ages were randomly distributed across sequencing lanes to avoid experimental bias. Two additional independent replicas of 1 million unique cDNA reads from the same blood draw were analyzed for two donors (one aged 18 to 30 and one aged 80 or older). What the authors observed across the whole study: Compared with the aged group, more naive CD4+ T cells, fewer expanded clones and increased TCR diversity were shown by the long-lived group, suggesting age selection. Bulk unsorted PBMC profiling prevented conclusive comparison of naive and antigen-experienced compartments. Total diversity estimates from one million sequenced T cells were considered lower bounds and underestimates. As age increased, observed TCR beta diversity per million T cells dropped in a roughly linear way, and a significant reduction was already evident by age approximately 40. A strong correlation was found between observed TCR beta diversity and the percentage of naive T cells measured by flow cytometry. The CMV infection status of donors was not known, potentially confounding age-related changes in expanded clonotypes.

This clonotype was detected once. The antigen this receptor binds is unknown. The input lacks base qualities; no much larger clone sits a single base away. One read yields weak evidence. The library relied on 5' RACE. Sequencing used an Illumina HiSeq 2500. A second PCR of about 6 to 11 cycles was run with a J-beta primer mix and a sample-barcoded 5' primer. A template-switch 5' adaptor carrying 12 random nucleotides introduced a unique molecular identifier onto each TCR beta cDNA molecule. Each sample yielded at least 2.5 million CDR3-containing paired-end reads. First-strand cDNA was synthesized from all RNA with the Mint cDNA synthesis kit, primed by a TRBC-specific oligonucleotide. All cDNA was treated with uracil-DNA glycosylase and then went through a first 18-cycle PCR with the universal primers M1SS and BC2_uni_R. On the study's bioinformatics: For normalization, 1 million high-quality reads were randomly selected from each sample, with every read carrying a distinct molecular identifier. Instead of being binned into consensus sequences, reads with shared molecular identifiers were discarded. MiTCR, run with a Q25 quality threshold and the strictest error-elimination algorithm, handled CDR3 identification, clonotype clustering and error correction. Lower-bound total TCR beta diversity was estimated with a nonparametric unseen species model using Euler transformation. TCRdb ran its own pipeline on the public reads, namely fastp trimming at Q25 and MiXCR clone calling, and kept in-frame beta chains. Rows are combined by CDR3 protein, so each entry shows the most common genes and DNA. The V and J calls, along with clone size, are taken from TCRdb and not from the paper's own processing. Counted in this sample were approximately 360,000 distinct CDR3 sequences; more than 45% of them appeared once. The top ten constitute 45% to 60% of the sample.

The 39 donors, aged about 6 to 95 years, were systemically healthy Caucasian individuals from Russia. Roughly 10 milliliters of peripheral blood were collected from each donor into EDTA-treated Vacutainer tubes. Ficoll-Paque density-gradient centrifugation was used to isolate PBMCs, with at least 7 million per sample. Total RNA, at least 5 micrograms per sample, was extracted from PBMCs with Trizol reagent. Naive CD45RAhigh/CD27high T cell percentages were measured by flow cytometry on a PBMC aliquot from every donor. The germline ends are 11 bases apart after V is trimmed by 7 bases and J by 5 bases. The CDR3 covers 12 residues, taking in both the cysteine and the phenylalanine. CDR3 DNA only is kept here, 36 bases in frame from base 1. The germline V gene gives CDR1 as SNHLY and CDR2 as FYNNEI.

Source material: blood. Here the chain combines TRBV2 and TRBJ2-5; no D gene can be assigned with confidence. The TCR originated in a man aged 55 to 70 in good health. CDR3 reads: CASTVMRETQYF. The DNA sequence is as follows: TGTGCCAGCACTGTGATGCGGGAGACCCAGTACTTC.